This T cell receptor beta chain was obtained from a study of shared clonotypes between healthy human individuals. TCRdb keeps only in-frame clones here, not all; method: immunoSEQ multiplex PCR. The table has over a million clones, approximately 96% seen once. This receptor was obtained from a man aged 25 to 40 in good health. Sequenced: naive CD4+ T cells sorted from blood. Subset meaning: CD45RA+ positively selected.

CDR3 sequence reads: CASSPRTGANTGELFF. The CDR3 coding sequence is TGTGCCAGTAGTCCCCGTACAGGGGCGAACACCGGGGAGCTGTTTTTT. The chain recombines TRBV19 with TRBJ2-2, with 7 bases identical to TRBD1. V was clipped by 5 bases and J by 0 bases; unmatched bases: 6. The germline V gene encodes CDR1 LNHDA and CDR2 SQIVND (reference sequence). The CDR3 covers 16 residues.